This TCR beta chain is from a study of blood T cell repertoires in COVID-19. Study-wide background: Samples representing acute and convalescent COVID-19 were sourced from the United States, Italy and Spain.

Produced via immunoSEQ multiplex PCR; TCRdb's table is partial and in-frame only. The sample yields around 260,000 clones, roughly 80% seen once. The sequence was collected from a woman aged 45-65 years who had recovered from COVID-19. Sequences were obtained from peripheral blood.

The CDR3 region is CASSQDQRQGNYGYTF. CDR3 coding DNA: TGCGCCAGCAGCCAAGATCAGAGACAGGGTAACTATGGCTACACCTTC. V gene TRBV4-3 combines with J gene TRBJ1-2; 7 bases map to TRBD1. The germline CDR1 and CDR2 sequences are LGHNA and YSLEER. This CDR3 spans 16 amino acids. V shed 0 bases and J 1 base; nucleotides not matched to a gene: 5.